This T cell receptor beta chain is drawn from a study of OX40 agonist ivuxolimab in advanced cancers. Study as a whole: Cohort: 80% to 90% men, mean age around 55, aged roughly 23 to 79.

Anyone with autoimmune disease history or systemic immunosuppression was excluded. TCRdb keeps only in-frame clones here, not all; method: immunoSEQ multiplex PCR. The profile shows tens of thousands of clones, over 70% of them singletons. This clone was found once. Its specificity is not known. The CDR3 totals 14 residues. CDR1 is SGHAT and CDR2 is FQNNGV in the germline V gene. With V trimmed by 5 bases and J by 5 bases, 7 bases remained unmatched. Findings and limits, study-wide: Still undetermined is the antigen specificity of the expanded peripheral T cells.

This clonotype was sampled from an adult with an advanced solid tumor such as melanoma, head and neck, liver or kidney cancer. The chain carries TRBV11-2 and TRBJ1-2, with TRBD1 matching over 8 bases. The specimen comprised CD4+ or CD8+ T cells sorted from blood, sampled in a trial of the OX40 agonist ivuxolimab. Written as DNA, the CDR3 is TGTGCCAGCAGCCCCCCGGACAGGGTTTATGGCTACACCTTC. Protein product: CASSPPDRVYGYTF.